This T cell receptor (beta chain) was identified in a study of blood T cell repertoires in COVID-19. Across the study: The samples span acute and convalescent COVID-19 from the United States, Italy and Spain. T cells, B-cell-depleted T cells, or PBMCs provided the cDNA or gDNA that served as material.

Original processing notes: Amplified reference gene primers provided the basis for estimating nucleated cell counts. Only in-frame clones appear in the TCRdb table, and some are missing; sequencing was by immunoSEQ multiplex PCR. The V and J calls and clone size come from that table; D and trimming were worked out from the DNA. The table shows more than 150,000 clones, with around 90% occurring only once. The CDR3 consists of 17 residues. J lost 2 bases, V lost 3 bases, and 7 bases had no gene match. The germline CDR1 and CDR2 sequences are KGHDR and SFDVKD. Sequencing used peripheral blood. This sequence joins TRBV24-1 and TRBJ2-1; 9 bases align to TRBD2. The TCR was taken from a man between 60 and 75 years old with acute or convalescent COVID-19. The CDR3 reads CATSDASLAGTYNEQFF. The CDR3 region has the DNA TGTGCCACCAGTGATGCAAGTCTAGCGGGGACCTACAATGAGCAGTTCTTC.